This T cell receptor beta chain was recorded in a study of T cells in Graves' hyperthyroidism and ophthalmopathy. There are 11 residues in the CDR3. Germline loops: CDR1 DFQATT, CDR2 SNEGSKA (reference sequence). Hyperthyroidism patients were newly diagnosed, had disease duration under 2 months, and were aged 18 to 65 years. Study conclusions and caveats: Most thyroid clonotypes expanded above 0.001 appeared in blood too. With a median lead of around 6.7 months before onset, the model predicted ophthalmopathy.

Concerning this clonotype: The antigen remains undetermined. Compared with germline, one end of the junction differs, possibly owing to a read error.

Amplification yielded TCR beta CDR3 regions, with RNA transcripts as the source. During a first-round RT-PCR of the TCR CDR3, the HTBI primer set was used. Using its own MiXCR run on the multiplex PCR reads, TCRdb lists one record per CDR3 protein. The repertoire consists of approximately 520,000 distinct CDR3 sequences, with roughly 20% occurring once and the leading ten covering around 27%. V and J are TRBV20-1 and TRBJ1-1; D gene unclear. This TCR was recovered from a man younger than 30 with Graves' hyperthyroidism. Material for sequencing was blood. The CDR3 nucleotides read TGCAGTGCTAACCGGAACACTAAAGCTTTCTTT. This sequence encodes CSANRNTKAFF.